These 25 T cell receptor beta chains share one sample of origin, sequenced in a study of cytomegalovirus exposure and HLA in healthy donors. The PCR employed 60 Vbeta primers together with 13 Jbeta primers. Profiling relied on immunoSEQ multiplex PCR, and the TCRdb table lists in-frame clones only, not all of them. The sample has about 150,000 clones, over 80% seen once. Source material: PBMCs. Receptor source: a male donor in good health and CMV-seronegative.

The chain employs TRBV29-1 and TRBJ2-1, with D unresolved. Trimming removed 4 bases at V and 10 bases at J, with 8 bases between. Per the germline V gene, CDR1 is SQVTM and CDR2 is ANQGSEA. This CDR3 contains 10 residues. Here the CDR3 reads CSVAVLEQFF. The DNA of the CDR3 is TGCAGCGTTGCGGTCTTGGAGCAGTTCTTC.

This chain links TRBV6-4 with TRBJ2-2, with D possibly being TRBD2 (5 bases). Trimming stripped 3 bases from V and 7 bases from J, with 15 bases between. This CDR3 contains 15 residues. CDR1 MRHNA and CDR2 SNTAGT come from the germline V gene. The CDR3 nucleotides are TGTGCCAGCAGTGAGGCGAGCAGCGGAGGCGGGGAGCTGTTTTTT. This translates into CASSEASSGGGELFF.

This chain connects TRBV9 to TRBJ1-3; D may be TRBD1 (6 bases). V was trimmed by 6 bases and J by 4 bases, leaving 23 bases between them. Germline V gene data show CDR1 as SGDLS and CDR2 as YYNGEE. The length of the CDR3 is 17 residues. CDR3 protein: CASTPGAQGIRGNTIYF. CDR3 nucleotides: TGTGCCAGCACCCCAGGGGCACAGGGAATAAGAGGAAACACCATATATTTT.

In its sample, this clone was seen a few times. The chain links TRBV19 to TRBJ2-1; TRBD1 matches at 9 bases. The ends lost 1 base at V and 7 bases at J; junction bases unmatched: 5. The CDR3 runs to 15 residues. Germline CDR1 and CDR2: LNHDA and SQIVND (reference sequence). In DNA form, the CDR3 reads TGTGCCAGTAGTATAGTAGGGACAGGGTGGAATGAGCAGTTCTTC. It yields the protein CASSIVGTGWNEQFF.

The rearrangement uses TRBV2 and TRBJ1-2; D call uncertain. Trimming removed 1 base from V and 6 bases from J, with 3 bases in between. This CDR3 comprises 11 residues. CDR1 and CDR2 from the germline V gene are SNHLY and FYNNEI. CDR3 loop: CASSEGDGYTF. The CDR3 bases are TGTGCCAGCAGTGAAGGAGATGGCTACACCTTC.

The V gene is TRBV27, the J gene TRBJ2-1, with a possible D match to TRBD2 (5 bases). The ends were cut back, 3 bases at V and 0 bases at J, with 12 bases in the middle. The germline gives CDR1 MNHEY, CDR2 SMNVEV (reference sequence). The CDR3 spans 16 residues. The CDR3 nucleotides read TGTGCCAGCAGTTTTTCGGACGGACTCTCCTACAATGAGCAGTTCTTC. It is translated as CASSFSDGLSYNEQFF.

This clone turned up a few times. The chain is built from TRBV27 and TRBJ2-1; 7 bases are a match to TRBD1. CDR3 size: 16 residues. CDR1 MNHEY and CDR2 SMNVEV come from the germline V gene (reference sequence). With 5 bases clipped from V and 4 bases from J, the junction kept 11 bases outside the gene matches. CDR3 nucleotide sequence: TGTGCCAGCAGTCCCACGACAGGGAACAGGTACAATGAGCAGTTCTTC. It is translated as CASSPTTGNRYNEQFF.

The sample holds a few counts of this clone. The V gene is TRBV4-1, the J gene TRBJ2-1, with a possible D match to TRBD2 (6 bases). Germline V gives CDR1 MGHRA, CDR2 YSYEKL. The CDR3 contains 13 residues. V lost 4 bases to trimming and J lost 4 bases, with 8 bases between them. CDR3: CASSPRGYNEQFF. CDR3 sequence (DNA): TGCGCCAGCAGCCCCCGGGGGTACAATGAGCAGTTCTTC.

The chain combines TRBV19 with TRBJ2-1; D might be TRBD2 (5 bases). The CDR3 totals 14 residues. Germline CDR1 is LNHDA and CDR2 is SQIVND (reference sequence). V shed 3 bases and J shed 9 bases, with 15 bases lying between them. The CDR3 region is CASSIPAERAEQFF. CDR3 DNA: TGTGCCAGTAGTATTCCGGCCGAGAGGGCTGAGCAGTTCTTC.

The rearrangement joins TRBV11-2 to TRBJ1-4, with a tentative D call TRBD1 (5 bases). The V gene's germline CDR1 is SGHAT and CDR2 FQNNGV. Trimming removed 5 bases from V and 8 bases from J, with 15 bases in between. This CDR3 has 14 amino acids. The CDR3 loop reads CASSRGAGLEKLFF. CDR3 coding DNA: TGTGCCAGCAGCCGTGGAGCAGGGTTGGAAAAACTGTTTTTT.

The chain joins TRBV4-2 to TRBJ2-5; no firm D call. The end of the DNA fits TRBJ2-7 better, so the J call may be wrong. The CDR3 loop spans 15 amino acids. Per the germline V gene, CDR1 is LGHNA and CDR2 is YNFKEQ. The CDR3 DNA is TGTGCCAGCAGCCAAGCTTACGAAGCCGACTACGAGCAGTACTTC. Its translation: CASSQAYEADYEQYF.

The V and J genes are TRBV4-1 and TRBJ2-1; D uncertain. The CDR3 has 14 residues. V was cut by 5 bases and J by 7 bases, with 15 bases left in between. CDR1 MGHRA and CDR2 YSYEKL come from the germline V gene. CDR3 sequence: CASSFGNSRNEQFF. Here the CDR3 DNA reads TGCGCCAGCAGCTTTGGTAACTCACGAAATGAGCAGTTCTTC.

This clone appeared a single time. The chain joins TRBV12-5 to TRBJ1-1, with 10 bases aligning to TRBD1. V lost 4 bases to trimming and J lost 3 bases; unmatched junction nucleotides: 5. The CDR3 runs 15 residues. Germline V gene lookup returns CDR1 LGHNT and CDR2 FRNRAP. CDR3 protein: CASGWGTGADTEAFF. CDR3 in DNA: TGTGCTAGTGGTTGGGGGACAGGGGCGGACACTGAAGCTTTCTTT.

DNA for the CDR3: TGTGCCAGCAGCTCCGCAGGGGGCGCGGGAAACACCATATATTTT. Its translation is CASSSAGGAGNTIYF. The V and J genes are TRBV7-2 and TRBJ1-3, with TRBD1 identical over 8 bases. Germline V gene data show CDR1 as SGHTA and CDR2 as FQGNSA. The CDR3 runs to 15 residues. V lost 4 bases and J lost 4; bases outside the gene matches: 6. The full variable domain, in which reference TRBV7-2 and TRBJ1-3 provide the parts outside the CDR3, is GAGVSQSPSNKVTEKGKDVELRCDPISGHTALYWYRQSLGQGLEFLIYFQGNSAPDKSGLPSDRFSAERTGGSVSTLTIQRTQQEDSAVYLCASSSAGGAGNTIYFGEGSWLTVV.

This rearrangement joins TRBV7-3 to TRBJ2-2; weak D call: TRBD2 (6 bases). CDR1 is SGHTA and CDR2 is FQGTGA in the germline V gene. Between the trimmed V and J ends, which lost 0 bases and 5 bases, there was a span of 16 bases. The CDR3 runs 17 residues. The CDR3 protein is CASSLTAPGVRTGELFF. The CDR3, as DNA: TGTGCCAGCAGCTTAACGGCTCCGGGAGTAAGGACCGGGGAGCTGTTTTTT.

The gene calls are TRBV14 and TRBJ2-3, with D hard to call. Between the trimmed V and J ends, which lost 0 bases and 6 bases, there was a span of 13 bases. The germline CDR1 and CDR2 sequences are SGHDN and FVKESK. The CDR3 contains 15 residues. The CDR3 is CASSQDLDRFDTQYF. For the CDR3, the DNA is TGTGCCAGCAGCCAAGATCTAGACCGTTTTGATACGCAGTATTTT.

V usage is TRBV2 and J usage is TRBJ1-5, with a possible D match to TRBD1 (5 bases). Trimming pared 2 bases from V and 7 bases from J, leaving 9 bases between. From germline, CDR1 is SNHLY and CDR2 FYNNEI. The CDR3 spans 13 residues. CDR3 in DNA: TGTGCCAGCAGTGAAAGCAGGGAACAGCCCCAGCATTTT. Translating gives CASSESREQPQHF.

The chain joins TRBV6-1 to TRBJ2-1, with 15 bases aligning to TRBD2. V shed 3 bases, J shed 5 bases, and the junction held 14 bases outside the gene matches. This CDR3 is built from 20 residues. The germline CDR1 and CDR2 sequences are MNHNS and SASEGT. The CDR3 region is CASSEYNDGLAGGSHNEQFF. The CDR3 nucleotides read TGTGCCAGCAGTGAGTACAACGATGGACTAGCGGGGGGGTCACACAATGAGCAGTTCTTC.

The chain combines TRBV5-1 with TRBJ2-3, with D possibly matching TRBD1 (5 bases). CDR1 and CDR2 (germline): SGHRS, YFSETQ. CDR3 length: 15 amino acids. The V end was cut by 5 bases, the J end by 2 bases, with 15 bases between. For the CDR3, the DNA is TGCGCCAGCAGACTTAGACAGATACTCACAGATACGCAGTATTTT. Its translation is CASRLRQILTDTQYF.

A note on this clone: Within the sample, other DNA sequences also encode this same CDR3. The chain is built from TRBV28 and TRBJ2-7; no reliable D call. Trimming took 4 bases from V and 1 from J, leaving 8 bases between them. The germline V gene has CDR1 MDHEN and CDR2 SYDVKM. This CDR3 has 13 amino acids. CDR3 DNA: TGTGCCAGCAGTTGGTCGGAGTCCTACGAGCAGTACTTC. It codes for CASSWSESYEQYF.

The chain uses TRBV7-2 and TRBJ1-6; TRBD1 is a possible D gene (6 bases). The germline V gene has CDR1 SGHTA and CDR2 FQGNSA. The V end was cut by 2 bases, the J end by 5 bases, with 10 bases between. The CDR3 consists of 15 residues. CDR3 loop: CASSLQQGDNSPLHF. Here the CDR3 DNA reads TGTGCCAGCAGCTTACAACAGGGAGATAATTCACCCCTCCACTTT.

CDR3 DNA sequence: TGTGCCAGCTCACCGTTGGTAGGCAATCAGCCCCAGCATTTT. Protein sequence: CASSPLVGNQPQHF. The chain has TRBV18 and TRBJ1-5; D remains ambiguous. The V gene lost 3 bases and the J gene lost 2 bases, with 8 bases spanning the gap. The CDR3 sequence is 14 residues long. Germline V gene lookup returns CDR1 KGHSH and CDR2 LQKENI.

This chain uses TRBV2 with TRBJ2-2; D call uncertain. CDR3 length equals 14 residues. CDR1 is SNHLY and CDR2 is FYNNEI in the germline V gene. The V gene lost 5 bases and the J gene lost 6 bases, with 13 bases spanning the gap. Here the CDR3 reads CASSSLTPPGELFF. CDR3 sequence (DNA): TGTGCCAGCAGTTCCCTCACTCCTCCCGGGGAGCTGTTTTTT.

V gene TRBV19 combines with J gene TRBJ1-5; D gene ambiguous. Per germline, CDR1 LNHDA and CDR2 SQIVND (reference sequence). The CDR3 is 17 amino acids. V was pared by 4 bases and J by 3 bases, with 19 bases between. Written as DNA, the CDR3 is TGTGCCAGTAGTAAATCAATCTGGACTGACCTCAATCAGCCCCAGCATTTT. Residues: CASSKSIWTDLNQPQHF.

This chain uses TRBV27 with TRBJ2-1, with 11 bases matching TRBD2. The germline CDR1 and CDR2 sequences are MNHEY and SMNVEV (reference sequence). The CDR3 consists of 17 residues. V shed 2 bases and J 3 bases; nucleotides not matched to a gene: 6. CDR3 sequence (DNA): TGTGCCAGCAGTTTACTCGGGACTAGCGGAAACTACAATGAGCAGTTCTTC. This codes for CASSLLGTSGNYNEQFF.